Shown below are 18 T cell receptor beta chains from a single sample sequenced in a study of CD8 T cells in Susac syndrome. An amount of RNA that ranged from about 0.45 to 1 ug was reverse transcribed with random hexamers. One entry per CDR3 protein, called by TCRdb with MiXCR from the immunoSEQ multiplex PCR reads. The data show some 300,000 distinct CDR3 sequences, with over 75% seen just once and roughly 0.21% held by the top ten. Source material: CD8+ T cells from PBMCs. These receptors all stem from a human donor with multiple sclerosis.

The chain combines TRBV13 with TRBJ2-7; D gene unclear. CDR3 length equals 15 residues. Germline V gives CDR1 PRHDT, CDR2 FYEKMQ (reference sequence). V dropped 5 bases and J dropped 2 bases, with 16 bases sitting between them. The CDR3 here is CASSLLGGLTYEQYF. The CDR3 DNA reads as TGTGCCAGCAGCCTTCTTGGTGGGTTAACCTACGAGCAGTACTTC.

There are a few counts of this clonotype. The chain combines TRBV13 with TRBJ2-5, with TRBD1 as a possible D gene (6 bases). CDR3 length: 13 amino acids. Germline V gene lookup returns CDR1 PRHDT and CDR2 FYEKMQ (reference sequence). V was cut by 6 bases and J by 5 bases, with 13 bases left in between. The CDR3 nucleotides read TGTGCCAGCAGTTACAGGGTAGAGGAGACCCAGTACTTC. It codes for CASSYRVEETQYF.

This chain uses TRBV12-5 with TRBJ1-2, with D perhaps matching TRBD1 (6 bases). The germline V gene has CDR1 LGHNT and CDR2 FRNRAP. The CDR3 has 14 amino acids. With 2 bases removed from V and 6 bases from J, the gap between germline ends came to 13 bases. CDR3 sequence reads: CASGLSTTGDGYTF. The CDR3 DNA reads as TGTGCTAGTGGTTTGTCGACGACAGGCGATGGCTACACCTTC.

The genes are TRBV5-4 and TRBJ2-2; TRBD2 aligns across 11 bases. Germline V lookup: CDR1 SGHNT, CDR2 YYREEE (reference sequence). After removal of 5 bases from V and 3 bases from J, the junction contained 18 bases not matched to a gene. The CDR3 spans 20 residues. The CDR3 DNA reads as TGTGCCAGCAGGGAGGACAGGGGCCAAGGGACTAGCGGACACACCGGGGAGCTGTTTTTT. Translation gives CASREDRGQGTSGHTGELFF.

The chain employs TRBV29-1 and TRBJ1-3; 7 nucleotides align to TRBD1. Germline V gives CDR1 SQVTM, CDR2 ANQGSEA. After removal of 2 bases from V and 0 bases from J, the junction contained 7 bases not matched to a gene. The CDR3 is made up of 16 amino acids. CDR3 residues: CSVEWTGDFSGNTIYF. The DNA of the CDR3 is TGCAGCGTTGAATGGACAGGCGATTTCTCTGGAAACACCATATATTTT.

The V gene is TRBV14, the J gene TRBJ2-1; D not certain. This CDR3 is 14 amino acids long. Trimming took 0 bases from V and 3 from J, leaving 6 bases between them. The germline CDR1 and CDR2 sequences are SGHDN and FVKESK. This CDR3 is CASSQDSLYNEQFF. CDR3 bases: TGTGCCAGCAGCCAAGACTCCCTCTACAATGAGCAGTTCTTC.

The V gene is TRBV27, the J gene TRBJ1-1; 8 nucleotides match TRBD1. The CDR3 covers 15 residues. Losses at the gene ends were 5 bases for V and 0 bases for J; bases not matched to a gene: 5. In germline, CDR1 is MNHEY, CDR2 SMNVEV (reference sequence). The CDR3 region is CASSIDRGMNTEAFF. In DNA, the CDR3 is TGTGCCAGCAGTATAGACAGGGGAATGAACACTGAAGCTTTCTTT.

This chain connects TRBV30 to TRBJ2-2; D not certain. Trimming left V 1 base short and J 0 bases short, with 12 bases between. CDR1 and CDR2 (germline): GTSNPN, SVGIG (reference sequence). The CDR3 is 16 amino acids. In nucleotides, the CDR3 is TGTGCCTGGAGTGCCAGAGGTTTCGCGAACACCGGGGAGCTGTTTTTT. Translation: CAWSARGFANTGELFF.

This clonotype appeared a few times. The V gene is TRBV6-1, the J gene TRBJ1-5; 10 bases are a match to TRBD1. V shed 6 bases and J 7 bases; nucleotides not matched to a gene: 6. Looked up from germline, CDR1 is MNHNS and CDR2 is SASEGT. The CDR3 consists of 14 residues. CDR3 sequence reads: CASRVDRGNQPQHF. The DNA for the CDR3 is TGTGCCAGCAGGGTGGACAGGGGGAACCAGCCCCAGCATTTT.

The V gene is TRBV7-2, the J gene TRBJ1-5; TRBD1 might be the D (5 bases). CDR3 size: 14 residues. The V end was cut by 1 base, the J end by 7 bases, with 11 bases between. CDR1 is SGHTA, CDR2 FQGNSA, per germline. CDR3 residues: CASSLEGLGQPQHF. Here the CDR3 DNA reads TGTGCCAGCAGCTTAGAGGGGCTAGGGCAGCCCCAGCATTTT.

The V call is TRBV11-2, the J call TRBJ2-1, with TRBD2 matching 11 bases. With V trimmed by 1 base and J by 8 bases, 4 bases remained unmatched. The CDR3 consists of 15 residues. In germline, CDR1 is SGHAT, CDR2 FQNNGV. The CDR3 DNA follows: TGTGCCAGCAGCTTAGTAGTAGCGGGAGGGGATGAGCAGTTCTTC. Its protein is CASSLVVAGGDEQFF. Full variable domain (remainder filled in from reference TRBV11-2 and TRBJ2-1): EAGVAQSPRYKIIEKRQSVAFWCNPISGHATLYWYQQILGQGPKLLIQFQNNGVVDDSQLPKDRFSAERLKGVDSTLKIQPAKLEDSAVYLCASSLVVAGGDEQFFGPGTRLTVL.

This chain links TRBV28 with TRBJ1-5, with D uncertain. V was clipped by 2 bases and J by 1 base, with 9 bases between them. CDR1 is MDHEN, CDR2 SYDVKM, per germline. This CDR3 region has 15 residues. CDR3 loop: CASSLVLESNQPQHF. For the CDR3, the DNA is TGTGCCAGCAGTTTAGTTCTAGAGAGCAATCAGCCCCAGCATTTT.

The CDR3 coding sequence is TGCGCCAGCAGCCCGACCATCTGGGACCTTACGAACACCGGGGAGCTGTTTTTT. It translates to CASSPTIWDLTNTGELFF. The chain links TRBV5-1 to TRBJ2-2; D may be TRBD1 or TRBD2 (5 bases each). CDR1 SGHRS and CDR2 YFSETQ come from the germline V gene. This CDR3 comprises 18 residues. Between the trimmed V and J ends, which lost 4 bases and 0 bases, there was a span of 19 bases.

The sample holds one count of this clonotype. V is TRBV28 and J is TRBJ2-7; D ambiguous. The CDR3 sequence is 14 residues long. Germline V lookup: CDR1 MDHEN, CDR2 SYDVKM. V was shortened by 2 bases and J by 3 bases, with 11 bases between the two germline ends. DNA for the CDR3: TGTGCCAGCAGTTTAACTACAGATTTCTACGAGCAGTACTTC. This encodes CASSLTTDFYEQYF.

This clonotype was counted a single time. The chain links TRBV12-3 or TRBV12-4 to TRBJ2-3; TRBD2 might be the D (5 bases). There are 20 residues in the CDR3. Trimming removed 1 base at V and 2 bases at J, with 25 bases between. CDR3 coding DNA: TGTGCCAGCAGTTTAGGGGTCTCGCCCGACTCGACTACCTACACAGATACGCAGTATTTT. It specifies CASSLGVSPDSTTYTDTQYF.

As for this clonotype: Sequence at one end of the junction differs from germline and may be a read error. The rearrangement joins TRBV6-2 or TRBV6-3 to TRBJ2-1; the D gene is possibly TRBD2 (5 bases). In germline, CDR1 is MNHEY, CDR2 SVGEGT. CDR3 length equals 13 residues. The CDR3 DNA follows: TGTGCCAGCAGTTCGATTTTGAAGGAGGCCCTGTTATTC. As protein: CASSSILKEALLF.

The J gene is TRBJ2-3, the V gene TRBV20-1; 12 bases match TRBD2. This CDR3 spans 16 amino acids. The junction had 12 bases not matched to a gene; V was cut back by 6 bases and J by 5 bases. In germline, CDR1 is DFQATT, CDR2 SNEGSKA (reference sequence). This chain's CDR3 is CSADIPGLAGEDTQYF. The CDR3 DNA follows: TGCAGTGCGGATATTCCGGGACTAGCGGGTGAAGATACGCAGTATTTT.

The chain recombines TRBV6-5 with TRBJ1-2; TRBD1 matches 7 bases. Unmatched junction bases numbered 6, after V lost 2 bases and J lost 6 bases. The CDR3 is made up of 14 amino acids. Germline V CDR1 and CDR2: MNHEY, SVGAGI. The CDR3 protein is CASSYTLTGNGYTF. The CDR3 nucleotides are TGTGCCAGCAGTTACACCCTGACAGGGAATGGCTACACCTTC.